Listed here are 19 T cell receptor beta chains from one sample, sequenced in a study of cytomegalovirus exposure and HLA in healthy donors. Sequencing used immunoSEQ multiplex PCR; TCRdb keeps in-frame clones, though not all of them. The sample shows around 250,000 clones, nearly 90% of them seen only once. The specimen sequenced was PBMCs. The receptors originated from a woman aged 18-35 years in good health and CMV-seronegative.

The V and J genes are TRBV7-6 and TRBJ2-2; 8 nucleotides agree with TRBD1. V lost 0 bases, J lost 5 bases, and 2 bases stayed unmatched. The CDR3 loop spans 15 amino acids. Germline V gene sequence: CDR1 SGHVS, CDR2 FNYEAQ. CDR3 protein: CASSLARTGTGELFF. As DNA, the CDR3 is TGTGCCAGCAGCTTAGCCCGGACAGGGACCGGGGAGCTGTTTTTT.

Notes on this clone: Other DNA sequences in this specimen translate into the identical CDR3. The chain is built from TRBV5-1 and TRBJ2-5; 10 bases are shared with TRBD2. The V gene's germline CDR1 is SGHRS and CDR2 YFSETQ. The CDR3 runs to 15 residues. Germline trimming cut 4 bases from V and 2 bases from J; bases unmatched to any gene: 5. In DNA, the CDR3 is TGCGCCAGCAGCCCCACTAGCGGGGTACAAGAGACCCAGTACTTC. Protein product: CASSPTSGVQETQYF.

This clone showed up just once. Here the CDR3 reads CASRRTGTSSPDTQYF. Here the CDR3 DNA reads TGTGCCAGCAGACGTACCGGGACTAGCAGCCCAGATACGCAGTATTTT. V and J are TRBV7-9 and TRBJ2-3, with TRBD2 identical over 9 bases. Germline CDR1 is SEHNR and CDR2 is FQNEAQ (reference sequence). CDR3 size: 16 residues. V lost 6 bases and J lost 4; bases outside the gene matches: 11.

This clone was detected once. V usage is TRBV5-5 and J usage is TRBJ2-3, with 15 bases identical to TRBD2. Germline CDR1 is SGHKS and CDR2 is YYEKEE (reference sequence). Trimming at V came to 4 bases and at J to 7 bases, leaving 4 bases not matched to a gene. CDR3 length: 15 residues. The CDR3 here is CASSRTSGGDNTQYF. The CDR3 DNA follows: TGTGCCAGCAGCAGGACTAGCGGGGGGGATAATACGCAGTATTTT.

This rearrangement joins TRBV18 to TRBJ2-1; D may be TRBD1 (6 bases). Looked up from germline, CDR1 is KGHSH and CDR2 is LQKENI. Trimming removed 3 bases from V and 10 bases from J, with 16 bases in between. The CDR3 consists of 14 residues. The CDR3 spells CASSPLTGSYEQFF. DNA of the CDR3: TGTGCCAGCTCACCCCTCACAGGGTCATACGAGCAGTTCTTC.

The chain uses TRBV15 and TRBJ2-1; TRBD2 matches at 14 bases. The CDR3 has 16 residues. Germline-derived CDR1 and CDR2 are LNHNV and YYDKDF (reference sequence). Losses at the gene ends were 4 bases for V and 8 bases for J; bases not matched to a gene: 7. The CDR3 region has the DNA TGTGCCACCAGCAACGGACTAGCGGGGGGCCGGGATGAGCAGTTCTTC. Translating gives CATSNGLAGGRDEQFF.

This chain links TRBV5-4 with TRBJ2-2, with no clear D. V shed 5 bases and J shed 0 bases, with 11 bases lying between them. The CDR3 totals 15 residues. Germline loops: CDR1 SGHNT, CDR2 YYREEE (reference sequence). The CDR3 loop is CASSKRSANTGELFF. The CDR3 DNA is TGTGCCAGCAGTAAACGATCAGCGAACACCGGGGAGCTGTTTTTT.

This clone was recorded only once. DNA of the CDR3: TGTGCCAGCAGCCAAGGACAAGCAGGGATGGAGACCCAGTACTTC. It specifies CASSQGQAGMETQYF. V gene TRBV14 combines with J gene TRBJ2-5; possible D gene TRBD1, 5 bases. Germline loops: CDR1 SGHDN, CDR2 FVKESK. The germline V and J ends were trimmed by 1 base and 5 bases, with 14 bases remaining between them. The length of the CDR3 is 15 residues. The full variable domain, its missing parts supplied by reference TRBV14 and TRBJ2-5, is EAGVTQFPSHSVIEKGQTVTLRCDPISGHDNLYWYRRVMGKEIKFLLHFVKESKQDESGMPNNRFLAERTGGTYSTLKVQPAELEDSGVYFCASSQGQAGMETQYFGPGTRLLVL.

The CDR3 DNA reads as TGTGCCACGACAGGGGGCGATTCACCCCTCCACTTT. Amino acids: CATTGGDSPLHF. The rearrangement links TRBV10-3 to TRBJ1-6, with 10 positions matching TRBD1. With 10 bases clipped from V and 8 bases from J, the junction kept 2 bases outside the gene matches. The CDR3 covers 12 residues. Germline V lookup: CDR1 ENHRY, CDR2 SYGVKD.

The chain is built from TRBV2 and TRBJ1-5; 7 bases are a match to TRBD1. CDR3 length: 14 residues. Germline assignment: CDR1 SNHLY and CDR2 FYNNEI. V lost 7 bases to trimming and J lost 2 bases; unmatched junction nucleotides: 5. CDR3 sequence reads: CASNSGQRNQPQHF. CDR3 bases: TGTGCCAGCAATTCGGGACAGCGCAATCAGCCCCAGCATTTT.

CDR3 in amino acids: CASSQTPRNRYTQYF. The CDR3 DNA follows: TGTGCCAGCAGTCAGACACCCCGGAATCGCTATACGCAGTATTTT. This chain links TRBV2 with TRBJ2-3; D uncertain. Germline CDR1 and CDR2: SNHLY and FYNNEI. V lost 5 bases and J lost 7, with 19 bases in between. The CDR3 length is 15 residues.

The gene calls are TRBV18 and TRBJ1-5; D gene ambiguous. CDR3 length: 18 residues. V was clipped by 2 bases and J by 1 base, with 18 bases between them. Germline CDR1 and CDR2: KGHSH and LQKENI. The CDR3 coding sequence is TGTGCCAGCTCACCAGGACTACTCCAAGCGGGGAGCAATCAGCCCCAGCATTTT. Encoded protein: CASSPGLLQAGSNQPQHF.

The CDR3 sequence is CASSWLGGTGELFF. The CDR3 nucleotides are TGTGCCAGCAGTTGGTTAGGGGGCACCGGGGAGCTGTTTTTT. The V gene is TRBV27, the J gene TRBJ2-2, with a weak D call TRBD1 (6 bases). Germline-derived CDR1 and CDR2 are MNHEY and SMNVEV (reference sequence). Trimming removed 4 bases at V and 4 bases at J, with 10 bases between. This CDR3 contains 14 residues.

With respect to this clone: The junction departs from germline at one end; a sequencing error may be responsible. The genes are TRBV7-7 and TRBJ2-1; 7 positions match TRBD2. In germline, CDR1 is SSHAT, CDR2 FNYEAQ (reference sequence). The CDR3 is 12 amino acids. CDR3 in amino acids: CASSLTGGEQFF. As DNA, the CDR3 is TGTGCTAGCAGCTTAACGGGGGGTGAGCAGTTCTTC.

The gene calls are TRBV28 and TRBJ1-3; no firm D call. Germline values: CDR1 MDHEN, CDR2 SYDVKM. This CDR3 has 13 amino acids. V was clipped by 3 bases and J by 0 bases, with 3 bases between them. This CDR3 reads CASSFYSGNTIYF. CDR3 sequence (DNA): TGTGCCAGCAGTTTTTACTCTGGAAACACCATATATTTT.

As regards this clone: Within the sample, other DNA sequences also encode this same CDR3. The chain joins TRBV28 to TRBJ1-1; D gene ambiguous. V gave up 3 bases and J gave up 4 bases, with 6 bases separating them. There are 12 residues in the CDR3. Germline V lookup: CDR1 MDHEN, CDR2 SYDVKM. The CDR3 is CASSFSGTEAFF. The CDR3, as DNA: TGTGCCAGCAGTTTTAGTGGCACTGAAGCTTTCTTT.

Of note for this clone: Within the sample, other DNA sequences also encode this same CDR3. V gene TRBV6-5 combines with J gene TRBJ1-5; the D is unclear. The CDR3 has 15 residues. Trimming shortened V by 0 bases and J by 1 base, and 7 bases separated the two germline ends. Germline V gene sequence: CDR1 MNHEY, CDR2 SVGAGI. CDR3 bases: TGTGCCAGCAGTTACTCTCGGGGAAGCAATCAGCCCCAGCATTTT. This translates into CASSYSRGSNQPQHF.

The gene calls are TRBV18 and TRBJ1-3; D may be TRBD1 (5 bases). Germline V gene data show CDR1 as KGHSH and CDR2 as LQKENI. V was pared by 5 bases and J by 0 bases, with 14 bases between. This CDR3 has 16 amino acids. The CDR3 region is CASSYFVTDSGNTIYF. The CDR3, as DNA: TGTGCCAGCTCATACTTCGTGACAGACTCTGGAAACACCATATATTTT.

This clone was recorded only once. This sequence joins TRBV28 and TRBJ1-5; 8 nucleotides align to TRBD1. The trim removed 2 bases at V and 2 bases at J, leaving 2 bases unmatched. This CDR3 region has 15 residues. The germline CDR1 and CDR2 sequences are MDHEN and SYDVKM. CDR3 sequence: CASSLQGAGNQPQHF. The CDR3 bases are TGTGCCAGCAGTTTACAGGGGGCCGGCAATCAGCCCCAGCATTTT. The variable domain in full, with the rest retrieved from reference TRBV28 and TRBJ1-5, is DVKVTQSSRYLVKRTGEKVFLECVQDMDHENMFWYRQDPGLGLRLIYFSYDVKMKEKGDIPEGYSVSREKKERFSLILESASTNQTSMYLCASSLQGAGNQPQHFGDGTRLSIL.